Each of the 14 T cell receptor beta chains below was sequenced from the same sample in a study of blood T cell repertoires in COVID-19. TCRdb's copy holds only in-frame clones and misses some; the assay was immunoSEQ multiplex PCR. Here the sample spans 150,000 to 200,000 clones, approximately 80% being singletons. Sequencing was performed on PBMCs or T cells enriched from blood (not recorded which). The origin of the receptors is a man aged 50-60 years who had recovered from COVID-19.

The chain links TRBV6-2 or TRBV6-3 to TRBJ2-5, with D unresolved. CDR3 length: 12 amino acids. V shed 6 bases and J shed 7 bases, with 12 bases lying between them. Germline values: CDR1 MNHEY, CDR2 SVGEGT. The CDR3 sequence: CASSLSAATQYF. The CDR3 nucleotides read TGTGCCAGCAGCCTCTCCGCGGCGACCCAGTACTTC.

The chain combines TRBV9 with TRBJ2-1, with 10 bases identical to TRBD2. The CDR3 totals 18 residues. Unmatched junction bases numbered 13, after V lost 4 bases and J lost 3 bases. Germline V gives CDR1 SGDLS, CDR2 YYNGEE. CDR3 residues: CASSPGRSGGAVYNEQFF. CDR3 in DNA: TGTGCCAGCAGCCCCGGACGGAGCGGGGGGGCTGTCTACAATGAGCAGTTCTTC.

The chain is built from TRBV5-1 and TRBJ1-5, with 7 positions matching TRBD1. The CDR3 runs 15 residues. Germline loops: CDR1 SGHRS, CDR2 YFSETQ. V dropped 4 bases and J dropped 4; count of bases not matched to a gene: 8. The CDR3 DNA is TGCGCCAGCAGCGCCTCCGACAGGGAAAATCAGCCCCAGCATTTT. It translates to CASSASDRENQPQHF.

This clone was counted a few times. CDR3 bases: TGTGCCAGCTCACCAGAACGCCAGGGTGAGCAGTACTTC. Translation: CASSPERQGEQYF. This sequence joins TRBV18 and TRBJ2-7; perhaps TRBD1 as D (5 bases). The germline V and J ends were trimmed by 2 bases and 7 bases, with 12 bases remaining between them. This CDR3 has 13 residues. Germline V CDR1 and CDR2: KGHSH, LQKENI.

This chain uses TRBV9 with TRBJ1-2, with 8 bases that match TRBD1. The CDR3 has 15 amino acids. Looked up from germline, CDR1 is SGDLS and CDR2 is YYNGEE. Trimming cost V 3 bases and J 6 bases; bases outside gene matches: 10. CDR3 in amino acids: CASSDSTGELDGYTF. CDR3 nucleotide sequence: TGTGCCAGCAGCGATTCGACAGGGGAGCTGGATGGCTACACCTTC.

V is TRBV11-2 and J is TRBJ1-6, with D perhaps matching TRBD1 (5 bases). CDR1 and CDR2 from the germline V gene are SGHAT and FQNNGV. The CDR3 loop spans 16 amino acids. V lost 3 bases, J lost 4 bases, and 13 bases lay in between. In DNA, the CDR3 is TGTGCCAGCAGCTTGACAGAGCAACTATATAATTCACCCCTCCACTTT. Translated, it gives CASSLTEQLYNSPLHF.

V usage is TRBV5-4 and J usage is TRBJ1-1, with 8 bases fitting TRBD1. Germline-derived CDR1 and CDR2 are SGHNT and YYREEE (reference sequence). The CDR3 sequence is 12 residues long. Trimming removed 4 bases from V and 5 bases from J; junction bases left unmatched: 1. In nucleotides, the CDR3 is TGTGCCAGCAGCCACAGGGGGACTGAAGCTTTCTTT. The encoded protein is CASSHRGTEAFF.

The J gene is TRBJ2-2, the V gene TRBV12-5; possibly TRBD1 for D (5 bases). The CDR3 length is 15 residues. V lost 6 bases and J lost 0, with 11 bases in between. Germline CDR1 LGHNT, CDR2 FRNRAP. In DNA form, the CDR3 reads TGTGCTAGTGGGGTCACAGGTGCGAACACCGGGGAGCTGTTTTTT. Its translation: CASGVTGANTGELFF.

This chain uses TRBV6-4 with TRBJ2-1, with TRBD2 identical over 12 bases. Germline V lookup: CDR1 MRHNA, CDR2 SNTAGT. The V segment lost 5 bases and the J segment 5 bases; nucleotides outside the gene matches: 4. There are 15 residues in the CDR3. The CDR3 loop is CASSPSGGADNEQFF. The CDR3 DNA follows: TGTGCCAGCAGTCCTAGCGGGGGGGCCGACAATGAGCAGTTCTTC.

On this clone: The junction departs from the called germline gene at one end, perhaps through a read error. The V and J genes are TRBV2 and TRBJ2-2, with D tentatively TRBD1 (6 bases). The CDR3 spans 14 residues. The germline V gene has CDR1 SNHLY and CDR2 FYNNEI. In DNA form, the CDR3 reads TGTGCCTCCTCGGAAGTGGGGGCAGGCCGGGGAGCTGTTTTT. Amino acid sequence: CASSEVGAGRGAVF.

This clone has ten or more counts. The chain uses TRBV28 and TRBJ2-7, with D possibly TRBD2 on 5 matching bases. The CDR3 is 15 residues long. The V end was cut by 3 bases, the J end by 2 bases, with 14 bases between. The V gene's germline CDR1 is MDHEN and CDR2 SYDVKM. CDR3 loop: CASSLRWTRPYEQYF. In DNA, the CDR3 is TGTGCCAGCAGTTTGAGATGGACTCGTCCCTACGAGCAGTACTTC.

This clone was observed a handful of times. This sequence joins TRBV29-1 and TRBJ2-1, with D possibly being TRBD2 (6 bases). V lost 0 bases, J lost 5 bases, and 17 bases lay in between. Germline V gene lookup returns CDR1 SQVTM and CDR2 ANQGSEA. The CDR3 consists of 16 residues. Here the CDR3 reads CSVEDVGLAANNEQFF. CDR3 DNA: TGCAGCGTTGAAGATGTGGGGTTAGCGGCGAACAATGAGCAGTTCTTC.

The chain recombines TRBV28 with TRBJ1-5; 7 bases are a match to TRBD1. Germline lookup yields CDR1 MDHEN and CDR2 SYDVKM. After removal of 6 bases from V and 4 bases from J, the junction contained 3 bases not matched to a gene. The CDR3 has 13 residues. The CDR3 reads CASRGQSNQPQHF. For the CDR3, the DNA is TGTGCCAGCAGGGGACAGTCAAATCAGCCCCAGCATTTT.

This CDR3 reads CASGARTQGETQYF. CDR3 DNA sequence: TGTGCCAGCGGCGCGCGCACCCAGGGAGAGACCCAGTACTTC. This sequence joins TRBV28 and TRBJ2-5; tentative D call: TRBD1 (5 bases). V lost 8 bases and J 4 bases, leaving 17 bases between the germline ends. CDR3 length: 14 amino acids. CDR1 and CDR2 from the germline V gene are MDHEN and SYDVKM.